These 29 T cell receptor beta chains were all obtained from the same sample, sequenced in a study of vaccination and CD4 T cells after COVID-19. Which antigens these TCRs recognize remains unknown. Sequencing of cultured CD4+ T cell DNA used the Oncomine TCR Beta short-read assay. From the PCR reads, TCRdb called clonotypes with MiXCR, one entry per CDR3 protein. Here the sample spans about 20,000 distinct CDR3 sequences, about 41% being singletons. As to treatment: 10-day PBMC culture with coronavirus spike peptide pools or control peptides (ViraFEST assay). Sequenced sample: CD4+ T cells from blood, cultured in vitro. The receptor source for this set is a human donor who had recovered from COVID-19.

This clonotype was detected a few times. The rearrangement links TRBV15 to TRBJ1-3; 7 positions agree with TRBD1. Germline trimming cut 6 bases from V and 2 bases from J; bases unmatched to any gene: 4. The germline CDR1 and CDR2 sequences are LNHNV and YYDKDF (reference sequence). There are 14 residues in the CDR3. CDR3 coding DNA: TGTGCCACCAGAGAGGGGACAGCTGGAAACACCATATATTTT. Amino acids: CATREGTAGNTIYF.

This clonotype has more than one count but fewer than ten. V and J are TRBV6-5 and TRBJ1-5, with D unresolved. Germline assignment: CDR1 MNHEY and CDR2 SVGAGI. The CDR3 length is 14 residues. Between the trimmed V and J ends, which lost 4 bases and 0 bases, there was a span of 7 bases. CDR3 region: CASSLANSNQPQHF. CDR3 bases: TGTGCCAGCAGTTTAGCGAATAGCAATCAGCCCCAGCATTTT.

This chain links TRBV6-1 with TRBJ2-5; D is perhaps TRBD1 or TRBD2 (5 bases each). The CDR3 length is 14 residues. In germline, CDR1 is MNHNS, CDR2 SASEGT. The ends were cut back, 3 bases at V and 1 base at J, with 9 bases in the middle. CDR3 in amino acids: CASSEGTLQETQYF. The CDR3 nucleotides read TGTGCCAGCAGTGAGGGGACGCTCCAAGAGACCCAGTACTTC.

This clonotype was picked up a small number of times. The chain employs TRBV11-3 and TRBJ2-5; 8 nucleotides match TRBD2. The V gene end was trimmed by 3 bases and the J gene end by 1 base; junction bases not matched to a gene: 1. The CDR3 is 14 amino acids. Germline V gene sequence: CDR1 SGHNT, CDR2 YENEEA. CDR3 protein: CASSFGGAQETQYF. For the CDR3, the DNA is TGTGCCAGCAGCTTCGGGGGGGCCCAAGAGACCCAGTACTTC.

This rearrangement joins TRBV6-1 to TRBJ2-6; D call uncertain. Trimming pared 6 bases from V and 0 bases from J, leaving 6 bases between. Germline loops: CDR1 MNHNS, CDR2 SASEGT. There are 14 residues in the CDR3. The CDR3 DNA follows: TGTGCCAGCAGGGCTAGCTCTGGGGCCAACGTCCTGACTTTC. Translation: CASRASSGANVLTF.

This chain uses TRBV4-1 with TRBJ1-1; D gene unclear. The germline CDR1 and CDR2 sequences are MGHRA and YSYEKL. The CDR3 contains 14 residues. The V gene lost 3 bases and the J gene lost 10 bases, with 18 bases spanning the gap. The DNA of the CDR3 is TGCGCCAGCAGCCAGGAGTGGATCAGTCTGCGAGCTTTCTTT. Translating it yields CASSQEWISLRAFF.

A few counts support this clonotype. The CDR3 spells CASSDEQGGTEAFF. CDR3 nucleotide sequence: TGTGCCAGCAGCGATGAACAGGGTGGCACTGAAGCTTTCTTT. The gene calls are TRBV2 and TRBJ1-1; D might be TRBD1 (6 bases). Between the trimmed V and J ends, which lost 6 bases and 4 bases, there was a span of 15 bases. CDR3 length equals 14 residues. Germline V CDR1 and CDR2: SNHLY, FYNNEI.

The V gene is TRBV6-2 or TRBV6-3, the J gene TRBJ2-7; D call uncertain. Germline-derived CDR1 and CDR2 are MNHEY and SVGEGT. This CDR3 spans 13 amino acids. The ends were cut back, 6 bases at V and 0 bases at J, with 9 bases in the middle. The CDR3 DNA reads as TGTGCCAGCAGCGGATCGGGCTCCTACGAGCAGTACTTC. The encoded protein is CASSGSGSYEQYF.

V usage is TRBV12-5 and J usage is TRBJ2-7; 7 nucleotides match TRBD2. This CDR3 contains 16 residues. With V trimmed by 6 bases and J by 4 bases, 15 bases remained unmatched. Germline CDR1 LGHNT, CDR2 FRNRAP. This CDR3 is CASGYWGGAGMYEQYF. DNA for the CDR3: TGTGCTAGTGGCTATTGGGGGGGAGCGGGTATGTACGAGCAGTACTTC.

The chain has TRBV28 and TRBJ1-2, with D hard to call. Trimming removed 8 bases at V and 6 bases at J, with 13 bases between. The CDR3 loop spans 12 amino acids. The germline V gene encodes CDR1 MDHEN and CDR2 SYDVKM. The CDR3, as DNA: TGTGCCAGCTCGGCAGGAGGGCATGGCTACACCTTC. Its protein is CASSAGGHGYTF.

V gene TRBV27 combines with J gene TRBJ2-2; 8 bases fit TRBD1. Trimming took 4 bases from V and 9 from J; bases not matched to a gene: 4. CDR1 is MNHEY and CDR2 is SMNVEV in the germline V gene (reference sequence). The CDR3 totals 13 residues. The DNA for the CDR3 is TGTGCCAGCAGTTGGGACAGGTTCAGGGAGCTGTTTTTT. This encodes CASSWDRFRELFF.

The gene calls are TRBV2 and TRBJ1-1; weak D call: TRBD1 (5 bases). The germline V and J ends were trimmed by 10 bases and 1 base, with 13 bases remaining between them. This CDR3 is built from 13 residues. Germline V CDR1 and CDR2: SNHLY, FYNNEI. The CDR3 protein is CANRLGQNTEAFF. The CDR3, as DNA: TGTGCCAACCGATTAGGACAGAACACTGAAGCTTTCTTT.

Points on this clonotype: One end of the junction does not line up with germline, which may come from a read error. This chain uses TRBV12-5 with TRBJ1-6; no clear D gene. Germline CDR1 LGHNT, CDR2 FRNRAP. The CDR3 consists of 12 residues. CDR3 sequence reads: CASGVGVPPLHF. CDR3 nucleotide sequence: TGCGCCAGTGGTGTTGGGGTACCCCCCCTCCACTTT.

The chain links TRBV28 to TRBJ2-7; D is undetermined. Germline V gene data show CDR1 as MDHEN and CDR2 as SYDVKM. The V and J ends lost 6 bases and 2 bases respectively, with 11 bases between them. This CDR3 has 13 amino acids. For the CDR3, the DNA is TGTGCCAGCAGCTTGGGCCAGACCTACGAGCAGTACTTC. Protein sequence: CASSLGQTYEQYF. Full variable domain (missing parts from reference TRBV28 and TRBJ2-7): DVKVTQSSRYLVKRTGEKVFLECVQDMDHENMFWYRQDPGLGLRLIYFSYDVKMKEKGDIPEGYSVSREKKERFSLILESASTNQTSMYLCASSLGQTYEQYFGPGTRLTVT.

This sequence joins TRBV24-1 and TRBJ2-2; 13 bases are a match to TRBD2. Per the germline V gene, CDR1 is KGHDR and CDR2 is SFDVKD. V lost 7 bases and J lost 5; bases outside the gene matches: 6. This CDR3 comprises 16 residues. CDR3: CATRYGLAGETGELFF. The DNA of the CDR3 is TGTGCCACCAGGTACGGACTAGCGGGAGAGACCGGGGAGCTGTTTTTT.

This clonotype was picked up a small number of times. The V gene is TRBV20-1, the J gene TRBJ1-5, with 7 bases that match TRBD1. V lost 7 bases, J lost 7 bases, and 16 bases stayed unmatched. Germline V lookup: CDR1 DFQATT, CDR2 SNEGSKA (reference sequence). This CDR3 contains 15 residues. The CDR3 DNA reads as TGCAGTGTCGGTAAGCGGACAGGCGCTGGCCAGCCCCAGCATTTT. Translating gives CSVGKRTGAGQPQHF.

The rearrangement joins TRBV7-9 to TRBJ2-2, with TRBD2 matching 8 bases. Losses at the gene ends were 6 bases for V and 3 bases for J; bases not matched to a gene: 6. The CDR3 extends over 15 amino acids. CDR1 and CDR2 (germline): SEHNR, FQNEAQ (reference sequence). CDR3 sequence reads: CASRPSGRDTGELFF. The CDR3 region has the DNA TGTGCCAGCAGACCCAGCGGGAGAGACACCGGGGAGCTGTTTTTT.

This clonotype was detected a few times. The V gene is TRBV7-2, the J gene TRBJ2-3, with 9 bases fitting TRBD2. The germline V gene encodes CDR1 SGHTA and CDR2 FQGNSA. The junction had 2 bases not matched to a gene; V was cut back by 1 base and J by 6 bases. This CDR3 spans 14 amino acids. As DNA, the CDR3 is TGTGCCAGCAGCTTAGAACTAGCGGGCGATACGCAGTATTTT. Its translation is CASSLELAGDTQYF.

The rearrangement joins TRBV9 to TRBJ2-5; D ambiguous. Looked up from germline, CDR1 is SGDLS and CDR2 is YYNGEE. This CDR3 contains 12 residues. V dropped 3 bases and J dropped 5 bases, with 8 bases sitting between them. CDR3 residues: CASSDPFETQYF. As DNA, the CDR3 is TGTGCCAGCAGCGATCCCTTTGAGACCCAGTACTTC. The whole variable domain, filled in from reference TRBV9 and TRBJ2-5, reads DSGVTQTPKHLITATGQRVTLRCSPRSGDLSVYWYQQSLDQGLQFLIQYYNGEERAKGNILERFSAQQFPDLHSELNLSSLELGDSALYFCASSDPFETQYFGPGTRLLVL.

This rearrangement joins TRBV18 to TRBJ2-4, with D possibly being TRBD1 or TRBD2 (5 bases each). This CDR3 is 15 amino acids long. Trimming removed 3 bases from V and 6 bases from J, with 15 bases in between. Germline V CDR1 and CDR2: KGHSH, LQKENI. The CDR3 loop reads CASSPAGTPLNIQYF. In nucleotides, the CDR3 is TGTGCCAGCTCACCTGCAGGGACCCCGTTAAACATTCAGTACTTC.

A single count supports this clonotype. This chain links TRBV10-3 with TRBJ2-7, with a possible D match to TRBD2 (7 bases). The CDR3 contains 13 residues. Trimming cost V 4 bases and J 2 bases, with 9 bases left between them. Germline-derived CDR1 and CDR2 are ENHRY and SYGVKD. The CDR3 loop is CAISGGGPYEQYF. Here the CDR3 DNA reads TGTGCCATCAGTGGGGGGGGCCCCTACGAGCAGTACTTC.

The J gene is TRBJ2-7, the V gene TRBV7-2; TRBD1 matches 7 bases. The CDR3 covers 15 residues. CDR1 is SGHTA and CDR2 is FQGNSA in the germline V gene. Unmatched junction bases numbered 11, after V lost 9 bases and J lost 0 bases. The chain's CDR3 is CASLDRQGYSYEQYF. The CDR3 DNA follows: TGTGCCAGTTTGGATCGACAGGGCTACTCCTACGAGCAGTACTTC.

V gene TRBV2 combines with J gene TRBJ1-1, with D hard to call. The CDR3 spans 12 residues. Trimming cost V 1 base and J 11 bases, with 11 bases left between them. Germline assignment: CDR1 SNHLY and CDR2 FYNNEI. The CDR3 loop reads CASSEEIWRAFF. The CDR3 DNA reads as TGTGCCAGCAGTGAAGAGATATGGAGGGCTTTCTTT.

As DNA, the CDR3 is TGTGCCAGCAGTTACTCCCAGGGGGCAAGACTGTCCTACGAGCAGTACTTC. Protein: CASSYSQGARLSYEQYF. The chain has TRBV6-5 and TRBJ2-7; 8 nucleotides agree with TRBD1. Germline-derived CDR1 and CDR2 are MNHEY and SVGAGI. The CDR3 spans 17 residues. J lost 1 base, V lost 0 bases, and 8 bases had no gene match.

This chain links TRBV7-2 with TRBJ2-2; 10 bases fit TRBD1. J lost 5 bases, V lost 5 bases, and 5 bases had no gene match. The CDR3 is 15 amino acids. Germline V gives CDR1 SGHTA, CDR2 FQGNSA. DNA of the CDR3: TGTGCCAGCAGCCCCAGGACAGGGGGTACCGGGGAGCTGTTTTTT. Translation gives CASSPRTGGTGELFF.

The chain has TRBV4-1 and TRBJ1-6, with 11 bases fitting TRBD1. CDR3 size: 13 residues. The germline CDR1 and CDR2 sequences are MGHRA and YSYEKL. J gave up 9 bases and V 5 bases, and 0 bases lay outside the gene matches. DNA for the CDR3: TGCGCCAGCAGCGGGACAGGGGGTTCACCCCTCCACTTT. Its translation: CASSGTGGSPLHF.

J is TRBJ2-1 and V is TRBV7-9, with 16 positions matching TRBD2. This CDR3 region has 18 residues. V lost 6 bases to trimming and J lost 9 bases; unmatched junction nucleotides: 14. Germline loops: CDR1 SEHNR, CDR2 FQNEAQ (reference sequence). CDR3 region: CASRPTGTSGRGWREQFF. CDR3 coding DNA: TGTGCCAGCAGGCCAACCGGGACTAGCGGGAGGGGGTGGCGTGAGCAGTTCTTC.

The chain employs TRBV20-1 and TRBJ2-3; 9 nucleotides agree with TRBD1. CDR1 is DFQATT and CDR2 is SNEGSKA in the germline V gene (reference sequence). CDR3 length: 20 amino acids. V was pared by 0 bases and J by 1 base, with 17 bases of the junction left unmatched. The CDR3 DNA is TGCAGTGCTAGAGATGTGGTTGGGACAGGGAGTGACCCGCGCACAGATACGCAGTATTTT. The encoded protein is CSARDVVGTGSDPRTDTQYF.

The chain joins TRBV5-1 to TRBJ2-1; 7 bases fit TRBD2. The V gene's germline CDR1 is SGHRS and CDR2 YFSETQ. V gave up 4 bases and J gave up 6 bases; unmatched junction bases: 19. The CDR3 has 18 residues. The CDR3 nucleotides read TGCGCCAGCAGCGTCGAATCTTTTGGGGGGGTGAAGGTCAATGAGCAGTTCTTC. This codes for CASSVESFGGVKVNEQFF.